The TCR beta chain under discussion was sequenced for a study of T cells in Graves' hyperthyroidism and ophthalmopathy. The CDR3 runs to 15 residues. Germline CDR1 is SGHTA and CDR2 is FQGNSA. Trimming took 5 bases from V and 5 from J, leaving 18 bases between them. RNA transcripts gave rise to amplified TCR beta CDR3 regions. The study used the HTBI primer set for a first-round RT-PCR of the TCR CDR3. TCRdb recomputed calls from the multiplex PCR reads with MiXCR, one row per CDR3 protein. The sample has a few hundred thousand distinct CDR3 sequences; around 45% are singletons. In its sample, this clonotype was seen many times. Clinical symptoms, serum thyroxine and TRAb, thyroid ultrasound and orbital computed tomography together formed the diagnostic basis.

The TCR was taken from a woman between 18 and 30 years old with Graves' hyperthyroidism. The chain uses TRBV7-2 and TRBJ1-1; D is perhaps TRBD1 (5 bases). The sequenced sample consisted of peripheral blood or thyroid tissue (not recorded which). This CDR3 reads CASSPLRGLGTEAFF. CDR3 nucleotides: TGTGCCAGCAGCCCTTTGCGGGGGTTGGGAACTGAAGCTTTCTTT.